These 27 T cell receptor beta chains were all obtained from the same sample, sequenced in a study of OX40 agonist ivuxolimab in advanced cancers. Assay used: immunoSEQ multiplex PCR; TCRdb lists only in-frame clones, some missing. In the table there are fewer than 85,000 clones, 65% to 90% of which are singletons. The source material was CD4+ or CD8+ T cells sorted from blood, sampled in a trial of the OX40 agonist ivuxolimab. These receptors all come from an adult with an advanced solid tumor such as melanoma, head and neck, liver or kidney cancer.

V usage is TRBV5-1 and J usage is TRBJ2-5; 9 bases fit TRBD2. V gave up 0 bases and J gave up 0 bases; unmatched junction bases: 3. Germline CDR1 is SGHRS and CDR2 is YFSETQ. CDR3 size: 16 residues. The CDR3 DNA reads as TGCGCCAGCAGCTTGGGGCTAGCGGGGAACCAAGAGACCCAGTACTTC. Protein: CASSLGLAGNQETQYF.

CDR3 bases: TGCGCCAGCAGCTTGGTGGGTGGGACAAGAAGTGGCTACACCTTC. This translates into CASSLVGGTRSGYTF. This chain connects TRBV5-1 to TRBJ1-2; TRBD1 might be the D (6 bases). Germline loops: CDR1 SGHRS, CDR2 YFSETQ. The CDR3 spans 15 residues. Trimming pared 0 bases from V and 7 bases from J, leaving 16 bases between. Filled out from reference TRBV5-1 and TRBJ1-2, the complete variable domain reads KAGVTQTPRYLIKTRGQQVTLSCSPISGHRSVSWYQQTPGQGLQFLFEYFSETQRNKGNFPGRFSGRQFSNSRSEMNVSTLELGDSALYLCASSLVGGTRSGYTFGSGTRLTVV.

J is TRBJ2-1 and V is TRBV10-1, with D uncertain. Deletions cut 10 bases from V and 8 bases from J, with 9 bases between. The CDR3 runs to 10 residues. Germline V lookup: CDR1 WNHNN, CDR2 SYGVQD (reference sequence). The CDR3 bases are TGCGCCACCCGGAGTGATGAGCAGTTCTTC. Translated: CATRSDEQFF.

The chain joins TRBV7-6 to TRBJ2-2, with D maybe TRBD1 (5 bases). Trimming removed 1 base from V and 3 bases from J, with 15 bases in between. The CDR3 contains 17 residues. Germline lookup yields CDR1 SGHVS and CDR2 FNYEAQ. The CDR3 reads CASSLDRAGWDTGELFF. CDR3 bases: TGTGCCAGCAGCTTAGATCGCGCAGGGTGGGACACCGGGGAGCTGTTTTTT. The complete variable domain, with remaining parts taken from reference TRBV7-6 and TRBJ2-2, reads GAGVSQSPRYKVTKRGQDVALRCDPISGHVSLYWYRQALGQGPEFLTYFNYEAQQDKSGLPNDRFSAERPEGSISTLTIQRTEQRDSAMYRCASSLDRAGWDTGELFFGEGSRLTVL.

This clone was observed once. CDR3: CASSFADSYNEQFF. CDR3 coding DNA: TGTGCCAGCAGCTTTGCGGACTCCTACAATGAGCAGTTCTTC. The chain carries TRBV5-5 and TRBJ2-1; D is undetermined. V was trimmed by 2 bases and J by 0 bases, leaving 6 bases between them. There are 14 residues in the CDR3. Germline V gives CDR1 SGHKS, CDR2 YYEKEE (reference sequence).

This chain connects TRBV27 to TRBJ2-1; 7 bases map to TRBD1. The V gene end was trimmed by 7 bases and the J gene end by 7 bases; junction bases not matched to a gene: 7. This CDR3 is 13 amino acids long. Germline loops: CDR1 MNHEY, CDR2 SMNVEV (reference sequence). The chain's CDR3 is CASTPGDRNEQFF. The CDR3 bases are TGTGCCAGCACCCCCGGGGACAGAAATGAGCAGTTCTTC.

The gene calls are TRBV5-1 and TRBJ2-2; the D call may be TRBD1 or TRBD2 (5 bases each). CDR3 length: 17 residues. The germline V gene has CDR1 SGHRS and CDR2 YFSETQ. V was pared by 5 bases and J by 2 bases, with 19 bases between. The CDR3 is CASRPSGPATNTGELFF. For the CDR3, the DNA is TGCGCCAGCAGGCCCTCGGGACCGGCGACCAACACCGGGGAGCTGTTTTTT.

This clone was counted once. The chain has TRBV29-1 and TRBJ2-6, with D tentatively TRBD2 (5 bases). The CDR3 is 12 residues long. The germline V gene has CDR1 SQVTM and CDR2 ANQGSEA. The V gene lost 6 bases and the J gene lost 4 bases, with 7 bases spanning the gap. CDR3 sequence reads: CSVGGGANVLTF. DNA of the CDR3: TGCAGCGTGGGCGGGGGGGCCAACGTCCTGACTTTC.

Written as DNA, the CDR3 is TGCGCCAGCAGCCAAGATGAGGGACTAGCAGCAGATACGCAGTATTTT. It specifies CASSQDEGLAADTQYF. This chain connects TRBV4-3 to TRBJ2-3; 9 positions match TRBD2. CDR1 and CDR2 (germline): LGHNA, YSLEER. This CDR3 contains 16 residues. Trimming cost V 0 bases and J 4 bases; bases outside gene matches: 5.

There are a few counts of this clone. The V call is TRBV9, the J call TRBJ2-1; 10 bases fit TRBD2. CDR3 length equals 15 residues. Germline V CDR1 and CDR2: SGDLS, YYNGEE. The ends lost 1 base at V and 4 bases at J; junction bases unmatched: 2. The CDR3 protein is CASSVIAGGYNEQFF. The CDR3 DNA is TGTGCCAGCAGCGTAATAGCGGGGGGATACAATGAGCAGTTCTTC. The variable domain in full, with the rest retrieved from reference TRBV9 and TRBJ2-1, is DSGVTQTPKHLITATGQRVTLRCSPRSGDLSVYWYQQSLDQGLQFLIQYYNGEERAKGNILERFSAQQFPDLHSELNLSSLELGDSALYFCASSVIAGGYNEQFFGPGTRLTVL.

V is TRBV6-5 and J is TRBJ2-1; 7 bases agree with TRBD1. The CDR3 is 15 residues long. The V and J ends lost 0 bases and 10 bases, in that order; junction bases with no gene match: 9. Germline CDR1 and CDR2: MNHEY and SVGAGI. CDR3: CASSYSITGAGEQFF. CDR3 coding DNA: TGTGCCAGCAGTTACTCAATCACAGGGGCTGGGGAGCAGTTCTTC.

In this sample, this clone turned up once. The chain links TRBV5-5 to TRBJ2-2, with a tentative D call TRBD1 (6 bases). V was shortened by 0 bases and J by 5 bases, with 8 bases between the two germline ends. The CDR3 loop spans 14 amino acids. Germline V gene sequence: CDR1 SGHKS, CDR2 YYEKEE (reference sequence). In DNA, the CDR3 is TGTGCCAGCAGCTTGGTCAGGGGAACCGGGGAGCTGTTTTTT. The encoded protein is CASSLVRGTGELFF.

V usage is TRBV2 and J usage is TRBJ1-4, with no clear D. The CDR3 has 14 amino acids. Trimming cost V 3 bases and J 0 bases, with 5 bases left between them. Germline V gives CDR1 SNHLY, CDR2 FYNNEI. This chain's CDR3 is CASSDPATNEKLFF. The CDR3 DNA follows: TGTGCCAGCAGTGACCCTGCAACTAATGAAAAACTGTTTTTT.

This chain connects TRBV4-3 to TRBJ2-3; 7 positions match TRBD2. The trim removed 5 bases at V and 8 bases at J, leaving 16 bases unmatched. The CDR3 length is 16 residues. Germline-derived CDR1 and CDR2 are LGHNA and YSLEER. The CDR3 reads CASSGKGGSTDITQYF. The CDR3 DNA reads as TGCGCCAGCAGCGGGAAGGGCGGGAGCACAGATATTACGCAGTATTTT.

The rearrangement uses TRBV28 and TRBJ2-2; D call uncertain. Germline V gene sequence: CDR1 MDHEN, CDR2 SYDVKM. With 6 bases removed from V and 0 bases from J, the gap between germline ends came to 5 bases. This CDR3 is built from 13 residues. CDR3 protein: CASSWPNTGELFF. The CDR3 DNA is TGTGCCAGCAGCTGGCCGAACACCGGGGAGCTGTTTTTT.

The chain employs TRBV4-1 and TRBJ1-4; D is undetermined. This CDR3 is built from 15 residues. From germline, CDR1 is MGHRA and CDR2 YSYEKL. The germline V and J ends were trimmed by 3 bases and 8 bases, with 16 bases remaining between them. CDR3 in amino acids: CASSQTSGQAEKLFF. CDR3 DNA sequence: TGCGCCAGCAGCCAGACGTCCGGGCAAGCCGAAAAACTGTTTTTT.

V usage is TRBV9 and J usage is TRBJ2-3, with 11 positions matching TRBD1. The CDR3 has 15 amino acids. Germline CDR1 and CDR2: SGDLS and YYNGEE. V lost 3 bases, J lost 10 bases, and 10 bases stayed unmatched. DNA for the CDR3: TGTGCCAGCAGCGGTGGGACAGGGGGGTCTCGGGCGCAGTATTTT. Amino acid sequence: CASSGGTGGSRAQYF.

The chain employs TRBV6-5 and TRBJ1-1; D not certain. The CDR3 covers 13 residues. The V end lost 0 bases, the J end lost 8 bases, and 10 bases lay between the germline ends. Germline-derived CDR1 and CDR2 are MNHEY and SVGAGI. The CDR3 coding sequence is TGTGCCAGCAGTTACTCGATGGGGTTCGAAGCTTTCTTT. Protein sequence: CASSYSMGFEAFF.

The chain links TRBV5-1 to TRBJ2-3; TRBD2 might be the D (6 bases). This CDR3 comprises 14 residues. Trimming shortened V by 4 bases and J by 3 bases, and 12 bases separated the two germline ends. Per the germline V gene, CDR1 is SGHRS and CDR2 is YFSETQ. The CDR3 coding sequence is TGCGCCAGCAGCCCCCCGGCGGGGACAGATACGCAGTATTTT. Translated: CASSPPAGTDTQYF.

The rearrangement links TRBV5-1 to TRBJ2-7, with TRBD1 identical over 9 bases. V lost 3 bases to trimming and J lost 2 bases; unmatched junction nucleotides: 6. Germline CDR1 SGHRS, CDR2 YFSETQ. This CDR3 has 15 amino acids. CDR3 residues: CASSSPGTGPYEQYF. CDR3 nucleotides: TGCGCCAGCAGCTCCCCCGGGACAGGGCCCTACGAGCAGTACTTC.

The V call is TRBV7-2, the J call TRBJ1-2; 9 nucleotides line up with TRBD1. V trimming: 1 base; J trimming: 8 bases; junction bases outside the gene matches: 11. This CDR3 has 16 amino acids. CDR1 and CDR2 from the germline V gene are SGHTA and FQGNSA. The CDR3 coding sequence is TGTGCCAGCAGCTTAGGTGCGACAGGGGGACAATCAGGCTACACCTTC. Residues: CASSLGATGGQSGYTF.

This chain's CDR3 is CASSLSGRGAGEQYF. The CDR3 DNA follows: TGTGCCAGCAGCTTAAGCGGAAGAGGGGCAGGCGAGCAGTACTTC. The gene calls are TRBV7-6 and TRBJ2-7; either TRBD1 or TRBD2 may fit D (5 bases each). The CDR3 contains 15 residues. Germline assignment: CDR1 SGHVS and CDR2 FNYEAQ. The V gene lost 2 bases and the J gene lost 6 bases, with 17 bases spanning the gap.

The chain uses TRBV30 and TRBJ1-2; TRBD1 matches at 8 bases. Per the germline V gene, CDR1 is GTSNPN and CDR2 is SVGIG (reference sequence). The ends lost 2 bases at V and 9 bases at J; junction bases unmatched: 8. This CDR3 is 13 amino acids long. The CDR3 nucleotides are TGTGCCTGGAGTTTTGGACAGGGATACAGCTACACCTTC. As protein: CAWSFGQGYSYTF. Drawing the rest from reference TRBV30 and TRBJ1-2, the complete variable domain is SQTIHQWPATLVQPVGSPLSLECTVEGTSNPNLYWYRQAAGRGLQLLFYSVGIGQISSEVPQNLSASRPQDRQFILSSKKLLLSDSGFYLCAWSFGQGYSYTFGSGTRLTVV.

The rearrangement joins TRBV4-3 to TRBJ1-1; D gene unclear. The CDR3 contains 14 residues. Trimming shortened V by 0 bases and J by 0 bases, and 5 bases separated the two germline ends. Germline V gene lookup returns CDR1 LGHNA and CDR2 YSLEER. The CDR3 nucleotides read TGCGCCAGCAGCCAAGACCCCTTGAACACTGAAGCTTTCTTT. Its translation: CASSQDPLNTEAFF.

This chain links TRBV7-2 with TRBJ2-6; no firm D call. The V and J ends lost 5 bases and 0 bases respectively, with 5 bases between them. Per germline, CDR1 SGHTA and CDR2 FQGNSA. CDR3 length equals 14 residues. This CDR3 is CASSTNSGANVLTF. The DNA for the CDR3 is TGTGCCAGCAGCACGAACTCTGGGGCCAACGTCCTGACTTTC.

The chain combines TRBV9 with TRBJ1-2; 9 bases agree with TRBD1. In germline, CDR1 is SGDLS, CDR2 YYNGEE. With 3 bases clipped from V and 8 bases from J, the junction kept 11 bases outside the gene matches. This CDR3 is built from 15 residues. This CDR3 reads CASSGRDRQGEGYTF. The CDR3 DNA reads TGTGCCAGCAGCGGCCGAGATAGACAGGGGGAGGGCTACACCTTC.

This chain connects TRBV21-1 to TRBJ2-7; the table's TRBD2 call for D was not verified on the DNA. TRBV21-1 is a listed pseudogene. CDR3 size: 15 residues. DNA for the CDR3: TGTGCCAGCAGCAAAGGGGACTGGAATTATTACGAGCAGTACTTC. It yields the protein CASSKGDWNYYEQYF.